These 9 T cell receptor beta chains came from one sample sequenced in a study of regulatory T cells in long-lasting Graves disease. Time point denoted: newly diagnosed GD, antithyroid drugs for less than 3 months. PBMCs were the source of the RNA used for TCR sequencing. With iRepertoire HTBI primers and Arm-PCR of CDR3 regions, TCR beta libraries were built. TCRdb fed the multiplex PCR reads into MiXCR, producing one record per CDR3 protein. Among 510,000 or so distinct CDR3 sequences listed, about 12% were seen once. The sample also formed part of further work on T cells in Graves' hyperthyroidism and ophthalmopathy.

Sequencing used peripheral blood mononuclear cells (PBMCs), obtained at new diagnosis, from a patient treated with antithyroid drugs. The origin of the receptors is a woman between 25 and 40 years old with Graves disease.

This clonotype was seen repeatedly, ten times or more. The chain employs TRBV6-1 and TRBJ2-2; tentatively, D is TRBD1 (6 bases). Deletions cut 1 base from V and 8 bases from J, with 11 bases between. The CDR3 is made up of 14 amino acids. Germline V gene data show CDR1 as MNHNS and CDR2 as SASEGT. The CDR3 bases are TGTGCCAGCAGTGAAGAGGGGGAGATTGGGGAGCTGTTTTTT. Protein product: CASSEEGEIGELFF.

This clonotype was detected only a few times. The chain is built from TRBV20-1 and TRBJ1-1, with D perhaps TRBD1 (6 bases). Trimming shortened V by 0 bases and J by 5 bases, and 19 bases separated the two germline ends. The CDR3 sequence is 16 residues long. CDR1 and CDR2 (germline): DFQATT, SNEGSKA (reference sequence). Written as DNA, the CDR3 is TGCAGTGCTAGAGAGGGGGGGGCCTTTCGGGGTACTGAAGCTTTCTTT. Its translation: CSAREGGAFRGTEAFF.

This clonotype was detected only a few times. The chain is built from TRBV20-1 and TRBJ2-3; no clear D gene. Trimming shortened V by 0 bases and J by 4 bases, and 14 bases separated the two germline ends. The CDR3 is 15 amino acids. Germline assignment: CDR1 DFQATT and CDR2 SNEGSKA (reference sequence). CDR3 sequence: CSAREGKVGADTQYF. The CDR3 nucleotides read TGCAGTGCTAGAGAGGGAAAAGTTGGGGCAGATACGCAGTATTTT.

This clonotype was picked up many times. This rearrangement joins TRBV6-1 to TRBJ2-5; 10 nucleotides align to TRBD2. In germline, CDR1 is MNHNS, CDR2 SASEGT. Germline trimming cut 7 bases from V and 7 bases from J; bases unmatched to any gene: 12. There are 15 residues in the CDR3. The CDR3 sequence is CASNPSGRASGTQYF. DNA for the CDR3: TGTGCCAGCAACCCAAGCGGGAGGGCCTCAGGGACCCAGTACTTC.

Worth noting for this clonotype: A much larger clone sits a single nucleotide away, making a read error possible. The conserved final phenylalanine or tryptophan is absent from the CDR3, which likely points to a read error. V gene TRBV6-2 or TRBV6-3 combines with J gene TRBJ2-5; perhaps TRBD2 as D (5 bases). V shed 6 bases and J shed 4 bases, with 18 bases lying between them. Germline V gene data show CDR1 as MNHEY and CDR2 as SVGEGT. The CDR3 has 15 amino acids. CDR3 coding DNA: TGTGCCAGCAGGATACTAGTACCGAATGGAGAGACCCAGTACTCC. It specifies CASRILVPNGETQYS.

The chain joins TRBV3-1 to TRBJ1-1; D unresolved. CDR3 length: 15 residues. In germline, CDR1 is LGHDT, CDR2 YNNKEL (reference sequence). Trimming cost V 1 base and J 11 bases, with 20 bases left between them. The CDR3 loop reads CASSQGPVAGSAAFF. For the CDR3, the DNA is TGTGCCAGCAGCCAAGGCCCCGTCGCGGGGTCTGCGGCTTTCTTT.

This clonotype was seen ten or more times. V usage is TRBV10-3 and J usage is TRBJ2-7; 7 nucleotides match TRBD2. V was clipped by 8 bases and J by 5 bases; unmatched bases: 12. CDR1 is ENHRY and CDR2 is SYGVKD in the germline V gene. The CDR3 loop spans 14 amino acids. CDR3 region: CAIRPAGPRDEQYF. CDR3 bases: TGTGCCATCCGCCCAGCGGGGCCACGGGACGAGCAGTACTTC.

In its sample, this clonotype was seen many times. The genes are TRBV11-2 and TRBJ2-1; 7 bases match TRBD1. The CDR3 covers 15 residues. V shed 5 bases, J shed 2 bases, and the junction held 6 bases outside the gene matches. Per germline, CDR1 SGHAT and CDR2 FQNNGV. The CDR3 loop is CASSLRQGTYNEQFF. The CDR3 DNA is TGTGCCAGCAGCCTCCGACAGGGAACCTACAATGAGCAGTTCTTC.

The chain uses TRBV19 and TRBJ1-3; unclear D gene. The V end was cut by 9 bases, the J end by 0 bases, with 12 bases between. Per germline, CDR1 LNHDA and CDR2 SQIVND (reference sequence). The CDR3 has 14 amino acids. The CDR3 region has the DNA TGTGCCAGCCAGCCCCTCAGCTCTGGAAACACCATATATTTT. Residues: CASQPLSSGNTIYF.